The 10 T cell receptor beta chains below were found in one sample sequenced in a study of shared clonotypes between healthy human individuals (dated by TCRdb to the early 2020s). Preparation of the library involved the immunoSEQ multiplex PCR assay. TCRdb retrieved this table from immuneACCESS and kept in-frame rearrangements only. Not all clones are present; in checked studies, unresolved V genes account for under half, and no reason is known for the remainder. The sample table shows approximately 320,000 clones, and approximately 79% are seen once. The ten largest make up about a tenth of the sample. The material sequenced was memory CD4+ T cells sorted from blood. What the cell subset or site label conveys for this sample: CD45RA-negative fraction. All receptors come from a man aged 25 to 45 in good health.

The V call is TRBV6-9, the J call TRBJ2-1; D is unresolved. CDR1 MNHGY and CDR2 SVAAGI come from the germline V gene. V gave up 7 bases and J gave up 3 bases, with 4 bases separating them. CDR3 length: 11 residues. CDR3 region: CASTGYNEQFF. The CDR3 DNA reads TGTGCCAGCACCGGCTACAATGAGCAGTTCTTC.

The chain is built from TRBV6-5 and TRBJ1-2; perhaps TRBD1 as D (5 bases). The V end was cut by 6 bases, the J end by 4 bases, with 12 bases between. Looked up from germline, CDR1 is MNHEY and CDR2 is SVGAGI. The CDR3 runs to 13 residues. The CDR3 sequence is CASSPNGAYGYTF. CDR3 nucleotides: TGTGCCAGCAGCCCGAATGGGGCCTATGGCTACACCTTC.

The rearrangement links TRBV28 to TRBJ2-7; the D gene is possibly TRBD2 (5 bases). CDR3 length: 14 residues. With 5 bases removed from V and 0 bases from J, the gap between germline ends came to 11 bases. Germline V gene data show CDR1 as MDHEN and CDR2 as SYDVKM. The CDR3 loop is CASSPLLGSYEQYF. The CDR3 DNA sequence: TGTGCCAGCAGTCCCCTACTAGGCTCCTACGAGCAGTACTTC.

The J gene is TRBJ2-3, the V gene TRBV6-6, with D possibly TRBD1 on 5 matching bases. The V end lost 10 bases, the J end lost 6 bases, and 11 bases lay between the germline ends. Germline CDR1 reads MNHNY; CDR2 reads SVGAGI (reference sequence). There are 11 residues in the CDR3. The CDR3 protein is CATARADTQYF. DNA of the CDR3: TGTGCCACCGCCAGGGCGGATACGCAGTATTTT.

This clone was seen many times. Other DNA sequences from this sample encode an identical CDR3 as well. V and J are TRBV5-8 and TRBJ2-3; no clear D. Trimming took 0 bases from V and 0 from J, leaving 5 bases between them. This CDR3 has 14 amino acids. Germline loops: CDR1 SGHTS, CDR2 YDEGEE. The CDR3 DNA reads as TGTGCCAGCAGCTTGGGACCGAGCACAGATACGCAGTATTTT. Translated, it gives CASSLGPSTDTQYF.

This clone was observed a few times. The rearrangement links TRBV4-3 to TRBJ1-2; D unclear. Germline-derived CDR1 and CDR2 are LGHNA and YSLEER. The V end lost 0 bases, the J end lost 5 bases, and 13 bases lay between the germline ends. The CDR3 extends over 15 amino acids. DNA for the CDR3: TGCGCCAGCAGCCAAGAATTTCAGGTGGGGTATGGCTACACCTTC. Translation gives CASSQEFQVGYGYTF.

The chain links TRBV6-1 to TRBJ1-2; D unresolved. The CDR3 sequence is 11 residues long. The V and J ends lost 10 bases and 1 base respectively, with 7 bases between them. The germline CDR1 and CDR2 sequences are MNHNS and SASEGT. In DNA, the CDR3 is TGTGCCACCTCCCTTAACTATGGCTACACCTTC. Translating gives CATSLNYGYTF.

CDR3 DNA: TGTGCCAGCAGTAGGGACTCGACGAAGAAGTACTTC. This translates into CASSRDSTKKYF. The chain employs TRBV27 and TRBJ2-7, with D possibly TRBD2 on 6 matching bases. Germline CDR1 is MNHEY and CDR2 is SMNVEV (reference sequence). With 5 bases removed from V and 11 bases from J, the gap between germline ends came to 16 bases. CDR3 size: 12 residues.

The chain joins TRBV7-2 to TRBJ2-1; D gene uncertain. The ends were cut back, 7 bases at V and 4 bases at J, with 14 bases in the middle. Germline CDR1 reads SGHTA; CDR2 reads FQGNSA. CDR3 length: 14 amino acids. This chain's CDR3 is CASTMQIQYNEQFF. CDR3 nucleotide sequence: TGTGCCAGCACCATGCAGATCCAATACAATGAGCAGTTCTTC. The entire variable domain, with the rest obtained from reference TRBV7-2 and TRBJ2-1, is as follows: GAGVSQSPSNKVTEKGKDVELRCDPISGHTALYWYRQSLGQGLEFLIYFQGNSAPDKSGLPSDRFSAERTGGSVSTLTIQRTQQEDSAVYLCASTMQIQYNEQFFGPGTRLTVL.

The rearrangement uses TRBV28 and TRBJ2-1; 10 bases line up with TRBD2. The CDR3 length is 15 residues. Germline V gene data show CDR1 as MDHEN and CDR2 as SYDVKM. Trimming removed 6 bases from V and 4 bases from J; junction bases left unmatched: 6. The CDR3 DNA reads TGTGCCAGCAGGACGATAGCGGGAGGTTACAATGAGCAGTTCTTC. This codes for CASRTIAGGYNEQFF.